This TCR beta chain was captured in a study of blood T cell repertoires in COVID-19. Study in general: The analysed material was cDNA or gDNA that came from T cells, B-cell-depleted T cells, or PBMCs.

The CDR3 contains 14 residues. Germline V lookup: CDR1 LGHNA, CDR2 YNFKEQ. The V and J ends lost 3 bases and 5 bases respectively, with 11 bases between them. TCRdb's table, derived via immunoSEQ multiplex PCR, lists solely in-frame clones and lacks some. The sample holds 150,000 or so clones, about 90% seen once. This clone was picked up a small number of times. The genes are TRBV4-2 and TRBJ1-5, with no clear D. The TCR comes from a woman aged 55-75 years with acute or convalescent COVID-19. The sequenced sample was peripheral blood. CDR3: CASSHTGGDQPQHF. CDR3 bases: TGTGCCAGCAGCCATACCGGAGGTGATCAGCCCCAGCATTTT.